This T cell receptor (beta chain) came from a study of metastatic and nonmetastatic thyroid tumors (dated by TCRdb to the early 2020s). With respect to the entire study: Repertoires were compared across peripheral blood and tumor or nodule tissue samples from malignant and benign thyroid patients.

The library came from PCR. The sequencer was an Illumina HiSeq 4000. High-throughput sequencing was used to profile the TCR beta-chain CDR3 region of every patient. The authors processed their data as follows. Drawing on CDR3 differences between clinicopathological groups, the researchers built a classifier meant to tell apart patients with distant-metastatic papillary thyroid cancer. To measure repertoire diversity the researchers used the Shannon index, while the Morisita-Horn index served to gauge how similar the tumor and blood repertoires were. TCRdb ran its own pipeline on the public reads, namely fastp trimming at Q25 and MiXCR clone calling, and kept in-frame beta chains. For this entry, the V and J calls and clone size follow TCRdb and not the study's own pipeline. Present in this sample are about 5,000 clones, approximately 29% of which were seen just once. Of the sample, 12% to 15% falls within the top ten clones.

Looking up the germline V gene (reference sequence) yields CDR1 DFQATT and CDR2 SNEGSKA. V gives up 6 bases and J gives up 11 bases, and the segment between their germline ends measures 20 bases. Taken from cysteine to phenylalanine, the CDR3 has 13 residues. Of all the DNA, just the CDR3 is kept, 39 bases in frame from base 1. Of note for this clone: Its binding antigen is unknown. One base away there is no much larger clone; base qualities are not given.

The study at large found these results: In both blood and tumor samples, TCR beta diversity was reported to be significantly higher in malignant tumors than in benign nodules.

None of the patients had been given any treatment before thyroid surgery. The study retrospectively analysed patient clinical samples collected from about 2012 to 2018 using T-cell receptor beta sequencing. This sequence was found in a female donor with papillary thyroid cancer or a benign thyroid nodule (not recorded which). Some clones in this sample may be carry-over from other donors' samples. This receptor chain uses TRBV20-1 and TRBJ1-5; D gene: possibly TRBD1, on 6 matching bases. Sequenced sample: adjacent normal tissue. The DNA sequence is TGCAGTGCATTCAGGGGCCCAGGTACGGCCCAGCATTTT. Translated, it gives CSAFRGPGTAQHF.